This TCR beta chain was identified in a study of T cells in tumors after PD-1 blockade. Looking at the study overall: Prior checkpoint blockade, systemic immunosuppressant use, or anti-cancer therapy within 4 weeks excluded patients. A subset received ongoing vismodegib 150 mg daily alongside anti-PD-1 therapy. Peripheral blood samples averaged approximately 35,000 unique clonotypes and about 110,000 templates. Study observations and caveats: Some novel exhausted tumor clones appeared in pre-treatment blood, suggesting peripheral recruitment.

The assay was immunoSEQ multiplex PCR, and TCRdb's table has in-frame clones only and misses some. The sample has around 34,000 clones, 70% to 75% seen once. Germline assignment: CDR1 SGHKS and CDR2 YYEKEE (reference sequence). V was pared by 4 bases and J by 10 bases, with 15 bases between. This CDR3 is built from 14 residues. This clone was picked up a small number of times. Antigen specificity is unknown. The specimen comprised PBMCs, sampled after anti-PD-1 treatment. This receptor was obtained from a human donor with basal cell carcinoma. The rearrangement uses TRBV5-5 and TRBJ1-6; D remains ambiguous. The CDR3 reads CASSLGPEASPLHF. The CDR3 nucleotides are TGTGCCAGCAGCCTAGGTCCCGAGGCGTCACCCCTCCACTTT.